These T cell receptor beta chains were read from a single sample in a study of radiotherapy plus CTLA-4 blockade in lung cancer. Here immunoSEQ multiplex PCR was the method, and the copy in TCRdb shows in-frame clones only, minus some. The repertoire holds about 49,000 clones, roughly 84% seen once, with 25% to 30% in the top ten. The source was peripheral blood, collected from a patient treated with radiotherapy plus ipilimumab. The source is a human donor with non-small cell lung cancer whose response to radiotherapy plus ipilimumab could not be evaluated. CDR3s include the opening cysteine and the closing phenylalanine or tryptophan. A D gene is named only where the DNA matches it firmly. The size field is filled for only some rows; it gives once, few, many or a size class.

TRBV4-1	-	TRBJ1-6	-	TGCGCCAGCAGCCAAGATCAGGGTGGAAATTCACCCCTCCACTTT	CASSQDQGGNSPLHF
TRBV4-3	TRBD2	TRBJ2-1	-	TGCGCCAGCAGCCAAGATCGAGCGGGAGGTTTGAATGAGCAGTTCTTC	CASSQDRAGGLNEQFF
TRBV7-6	-	TRBJ1-1	-	TGTGCCAGCAGCCCGGCGGTGAACACTGAAGCTTTCTTT	CASSPAVNTEAFF
TRBV5-8	-	TRBJ1-1	few	TGTGCCAGCAGCTTGTTAGAAGCTTTCTTT	CASSLLEAFF
TRBV4-3	TRBD1	TRBJ1-2	-	TGCGCCAGCAGCCAAGAAATAACAGGGGAAAGGGGCTACACCTTC	CASSQEITGERGYTF
TRBV7-3	-	TRBJ1-5	-	TGTGCCAGCAGCTTAATAGCCGGCCAGCCCCAGCATTTT	CASSLIAGQPQHF
TRBV18	-	TRBJ2-5	-	TGTGCCAGCTCACCGGGCACGGAGACCCAGTACTTC	CASSPGTETQYF
TRBV7-9	TRBD1	TRBJ2-3	-	TGTGCCAGCAGCTTTAGTAGGGGGCAAGGCACAGATACGCAGTATTTT	CASSFSRGQGTDTQYF
TRBV5-1	TRBD1	TRBJ2-4	once	TGCGCCAGCAGCTTGTCCGGACAGGGACAAAACATTCAGTACTTC	CASSLSGQGQNIQYF
TRBV6-5	-	TRBJ2-1	once	TGTGCCAGCAGTTACTTGACACTAGCCGACGACAATGAGCAGTTCTTC	CASSYLTLADDNEQFF
TRBV18	-	TRBJ2-2	-	TGTGCCAGCTCATTCTGGCCGGAGGGGAGCACCGGGGAGCTGTTTTTT	CASSFWPEGSTGELFF
TRBV7-9	TRBD1	TRBJ2-2	once	TGTGCCAGCAGCGAACCAGGGGGCCGGGAGCTGTTTTTT	CASSEPGGRELFF
TRBV5-6	-	TRBJ2-5	-	TGTGCCAGCAGCATCGGAGGACAAGAGACCCAGTACTTC	CASSIGGQETQYF
TRBV5-5	TRBD1	TRBJ1-5	-	TGTGCCAGCAGCTTGACCCAGGGGGCGGGCAATCAGCCCCAGCATTTT	CASSLTQGAGNQPQHF
TRBV4-3	-	TRBJ2-1	-	TGCGCCAGCAGCCAAGGCCACCAGCGGAACAATGAGCAGTTCTTC	CASSQGHQRNNEQFF
TRBV28	TRBD1	TRBJ1-5	-	TGTGCCAGCAGGACAGGGATCAGCAATCAGCCCCAGCATTTT	CASRTGISNQPQHF
TRBV7-6	-	TRBJ1-5	-	TGTGCCAGCAGCCCGGGGTTGACGAATCAGCCCCAGCATTTT	CASSPGLTNQPQHF
TRBV5-1	TRBD1	TRBJ1-1	-	TGCGCCAGCAGCGCCGGGACAGCTCTGAACACTGAAGCTTTCTTT	CASSAGTALNTEAFF
TRBV7-3	-	TRBJ2-1	-	TGTGCCAGCAGCCCCTCTCTCGGGAACTACAATGAGCAGTTCTTC	CASSPSLGNYNEQFF
TRBV29-1	-	TRBJ1-5	-	TGCAGCGTTGGTATGACGGGGGATAGCAATCAGCCCCAGCATTTT	CSVGMTGDSNQPQHF
TRBV7-2	TRBD1	TRBJ1-1	-	TGTGCCAGCAGCACGACGACAGGGTTTAGGGCTTTCTTT	CASSTTTGFRAFF
TRBV30	-	TRBJ2-7	-	TGTGCCTACCAACAGAGCTCCTACGAGCAGTACTTC	CAYQQSSYEQYF
TRBV18	-	TRBJ2-2	-	TGTGCCAGCTCACCACCGGTGGGCTTCGGGGAGCTGTTTTTT	CASSPPVGFGELFF
TRBV19	TRBD2	TRBJ2-1	-	TGTGCCAGTACCCCGCGTACTACTAGCGGATCCTACAATGAGCAGTTCTTC	CASTPRTTSGSYNEQFF
TRBV7-9	TRBD1	TRBJ1-4	-	TGTGCCAGCCGGGACAGGGGGATAGAAAAACTGTTTTTT	CASRDRGIEKLFF
TRBV2	-	TRBJ1-1	-	TGTGCCAGCTTCGTTTCGTCCACTGAAGCTTTCTTT	CASFVSSTEAFF
TRBV10-3	-	TRBJ1-2	-	TGTGCCGCCGGCCGGGTTAACTATGGCTACACCTTC	CAAGRVNYGYTF
TRBV6-5	TRBD2	TRBJ2-7	-	TGTGCCAGCAGTTACTCGACTCTAGCGGGGGCCTACGAGCAGTACTTC	CASSYSTLAGAYEQYF
TRBV28	TRBD1	TRBJ2-7	few	TGTGCCAGCAGTCCTATCGGGACAGGTGGTTACGAGCAGTACTTC	CASSPIGTGGYEQYF
TRBV10-3	TRBD1	TRBJ2-7	-	TGTGCCATCAGCGATACCAAGGGGACAGGATCCTTGGGCGAGCAGTACTTC	CAISDTKGTGSLGEQYF
TRBV30	TRBD1	TRBJ1-1	few	TGTGCCTGGAGGGACAGGGAGGCTGAAGCTTTCTTT	CAWRDREAEAFF